These T cell receptor beta chains were read from a single sample in a study of cytomegalovirus exposure and HLA in healthy donors. Produced via immunoSEQ multiplex PCR; TCRdb's table is partial and in-frame only. This sample carries about 190,000 clones, roughly four fifths of them seen once, and the ten largest clones take approximately 2.1%. The sequenced sample consisted of PBMCs. Receptors originate from a woman between 25 and 40 years old in good health and CMV-seropositive. Both conserved end residues are part of each CDR3. The D gene is left open where the match is weak. Some rows have no size entry. The others give once, few or many, or a class for an expanded clone.

D gene	clone size	V gene	J gene	CDR3 protein	CDR3 DNA
NA	NA	TRBV2	TRBJ2-4	CASSGTFLAKNIQYF	TGTGCCAGCAGTGGGACATTCCTAGCCAAAAACATTCAGTACTTC
NA	NA	TRBV7-9	TRBJ2-2	CASSLAPLAGELFF	TGTGCCAGCAGCTTAGCCCCCCTTGCCGGGGAGCTGTTTTTT
TRBD1	NA	TRBV28	TRBJ1-2	CASSRNRGLGGYTF	TGTGCCAGCAGTAGGAACAGGGGGCTCGGGGGCTACACCTTC
NA	NA	TRBV27	TRBJ1-2	CASSLGVGVFGYTF	TGTGCCAGCAGTTTAGGGGTAGGGGTCTTTGGCTACACCTTC
TRBD1	NA	TRBV7-2	TRBJ2-5	CASSAGQAFQETQYF	TGTGCCAGCAGCGCGGGACAGGCGTTCCAAGAGACCCAGTACTTC
TRBD1	NA	TRBV27	TRBJ1-5	CASRPQGAFNQPQHF	TGTGCCAGCAGACCACAGGGGGCCTTCAATCAGCCCCAGCATTTT
NA	NA	TRBV28	TRBJ2-2	CASSLFNRRTGELFF	TGTGCCAGCAGTTTATTCAACAGGCGCACCGGGGAGCTGTTTTTT
TRBD1	few	TRBV11-1	TRBJ2-5	CASSFGTVKETQYF	TGTGCCAGCAGCTTTGGGACAGTCAAAGAGACCCAGTACTTC
NA	NA	TRBV5-1	TRBJ2-3	CASSYGLPTDTQYF	TGCGCCAGCAGCTACGGACTACCCACAGATACGCAGTATTTT
TRBD2	NA	TRBV6-5	TRBJ2-1	CASSLAGESYNEQFF	TGTGCCAGCAGTCTAGCGGGAGAGTCCTACAATGAGCAGTTCTTC
NA	NA	TRBV7-9	TRBJ2-7	CSSSLGLYEQYF	TGTTCCAGCAGCTTAGGGCTCTACGAGCAGTACTTC
NA	once	TRBV2	TRBJ2-1	CASSEEGGAFNEQFF	TGTGCCAGCAGTGAAGAGGGGGGGGCCTTCAATGAGCAGTTCTTC
NA	NA	TRBV7-3	TRBJ2-1	CASSQQGSGSNEQFF	TGTGCCAGCAGCCAACAGGGATCAGGTAGCAATGAGCAGTTCTTC
TRBD2	few	TRBV18	TRBJ2-2	CASSILAGQPGELFF	TGTGCCAGCTCAATACTAGCGGGCCAACCCGGGGAGCTGTTTTTT
NA	NA	TRBV9	TRBJ2-2	CASSVASLTGELFF	TGTGCCAGCAGCGTAGCCTCTCTAACCGGGGAGCTGTTTTTT
NA	NA	TRBV15	TRBJ1-2	CATSRDLVGGYGYTF	TGTGCCACCAGCAGAGATTTAGTCGGGGGCTATGGCTACACCTTC
NA	NA	TRBV19	TRBJ2-3	CASATTHTDTQYF	TGTGCCAGTGCGACGACTCACACAGATACGCAGTATTTT
TRBD2	NA	TRBV10-3	TRBJ2-5	CAIQSGTSGGSGETQYF	TGTGCCATCCAGAGTGGGACTAGCGGGGGGTCCGGGGAGACCCAGTACTTC
NA	NA	TRBV10-3	TRBJ1-1	CAISELGPPNTEAFF	TGTGCCATCAGTGAGCTAGGCCCCCCGAACACTGAAGCTTTCTTT
NA	NA	TRBV9	TRBJ2-1	CASSVEAYVDNEQFF	TGTGCCAGCAGCGTAGAAGCCTATGTCGACAATGAGCAGTTCTTC
TRBD1	NA	TRBV29-1	TRBJ1-1	CIGRQGIDTEAFF	TGCATTGGTCGACAGGGGATAGACACTGAAGCTTTCTTT
TRBD2	NA	TRBV30	TRBJ2-1	CAWSGGGREQFF	TGTGCCTGGAGTGGGGGGGGTCGGGAGCAGTTCTTC
NA	NA	TRBV6-1	TRBJ1-2	CASSEAWGGYGYTF	TGTGCCAGCAGTGAAGCGTGGGGAGGGTATGGCTACACCTTC
NA	few	TRBV5-1	TRBJ2-1	CASSFSVSYNEQFF	TGCGCCAGCAGCTTTTCCGTCTCCTACAATGAGCAGTTCTTC
TRBD2	NA	TRBV7-9	TRBJ2-1	CASSLVAGGPNEQFF	TGTGCCAGCAGCTTAGTAGCGGGAGGCCCCAATGAGCAGTTCTTC
TRBD2	NA	TRBV6-4	TRBJ2-7	CATTSGSVYEQYF	TGTGCCACAACTAGCGGGAGTGTCTACGAGCAGTACTTC
NA	NA	TRBV7-2	TRBJ1-1	CASSLGQTNTEAFF	TGTGCCAGCAGCCTCGGACAGACGAACACTGAAGCTTTCTTT
TRBD1	NA	TRBV5-8	TRBJ1-2	CASTLGGTGGFYGYTF	TGTGCCAGCACCCTTGGCGGAACAGGGGGGTTCTATGGCTACACCTTC
NA	NA	TRBV18	TRBJ1-6	CASSPEGGGSPLHF	TGTGCCAGCTCCCCCGAGGGAGGAGGGTCACCCCTCCACTTT
NA	NA	TRBV6-5	TRBJ1-3	CASSYGQDSGNTIYF	TGTGCCAGCAGTTACGGGCAGGACTCTGGAAACACCATATATTTT
NA	NA	TRBV2	TRBJ2-5	CASGGRDFQETQYF	TGTGCCAGCGGTGGTCGGGACTTTCAAGAGACCCAGTACTTC
NA	NA	TRBV28	TRBJ1-2	CASRRDSNYGYTF	TGTGCCAGCCGTCGTGACTCTAACTATGGCTACACCTTC
NA	NA	TRBV7-8	TRBJ1-2	CASSLAGTNYGYTF	TGTGCCAGCAGCTTAGCCGGGACTAACTATGGCTACACCTTC
NA	NA	TRBV29-1	TRBJ2-7	CSVEAPYTGSSYEQYF	TGCAGCGTTGAAGCTCCCTACACGGGGAGCTCCTACGAGCAGTACTTC
TRBD1	NA	TRBV4-3	TRBJ1-2	CASSQAGTGVNYGYTF	TGCGCCAGCAGCCAGGCCGGGACAGGGGTTAACTATGGCTACACCTTC
TRBD1	few	TRBV9	TRBJ2-5	CASSPRGTGPGETQYF	TGTGCCAGCAGCCCCCGGGGGACAGGGCCGGGGGAGACCCAGTACTTC
NA	NA	TRBV9	TRBJ2-3	CASSGSVVTDTQYF	TGTGCCAGCAGCGGTTCGGTGGTCACAGATACGCAGTATTTT
NA	NA	TRBV18	TRBJ2-7	CASSLRQGLDEQYF	TGTGCCAGCTCACTACGGCAGGGGCTCGACGAGCAGTACTTC
TRBD2	NA	TRBV7-8	TRBJ2-3	CASSPLRGGWDTQYF	TGTGCCAGCAGCCCCCTGCGGGGGGGGTGGGATACGCAGTATTTT
TRBD2	NA	TRBV28	TRBJ2-7	CASRWTSGRNNEQYF	TGTGCCAGCAGGTGGACTAGCGGGAGGAATAACGAGCAGTACTTC
NA	once	TRBV6-5	TRBJ2-2	CASSYGGVWGELFF	TGTGCCAGCAGTTACGGAGGGGTTTGGGGGGAGCTGTTTTTT
NA	NA	TRBV6-6	TRBJ2-5	CASSHALGSGETQYF	TGTGCCAGCAGCCACGCGTTGGGGAGTGGAGAGACCCAGTACTTC
NA	few	TRBV6-4	TRBJ2-3	CASSVRGGTDTQYF	TGTGCCAGCAGTGTACGCGGGGGCACAGATACGCAGTATTTT